This entry describes one T cell receptor (beta chain). Which antigen it targets is not known. Per-base quality was not reported, and no clone a single base away is much larger than it. This sample is part of a study of T cell clones after liver transplantation (dated by TCRdb to the late 2010s). Broadly, across the study: Samples were obtained from ITN030ST, a randomized trial in which withdrawal of immunosuppression was attempted within 2 years of liver transplantation. Tolerance was defined as complete withdrawal of immunosuppression for at least one year without a rise in liver enzymes beyond twice the upper limit of normal. After a pre-transplant mixed lymphocyte reaction, TCRbeta sequencing was used to pinpoint donor-reactive T cell clones, which were subsequently tracked in post-transplant blood. A cohort of 8 liver transplant recipients was studied, of whom 3 were classified as tolerant and 5 as non-tolerant. Of the eight recipients, a few were HCV-positive, while the remaining recipients had been transplanted for non-autoimmune, non-viral indications. Subjects received no induction therapy and standard immunosuppression until randomization at 12-24 months post-transplant. Third party-reactive TCRbeta sequences were also identified from pre-transplant MLRs to serve as an antigen-independent comparator for donor-reactive sequences. The research as a whole found: In a couple of subjects, low numbers of available donor cells limited the measurable donor-reactive repertoire. The conclusions were preliminary, being limited by small, heterogeneous patient numbers and by non-standardized post-transplant time points. In 5 of 8 subjects, regardless of tolerance or HCV status, circulating donor-reactive CD4 TCRbeta sequences dropped significantly post-transplant. After accounting for repertoire turnover, donor-reactive detection was significantly reduced in 7 of 8 subjects for CD4 and 8 of 8 for CD8. Donor-reactive sequences decreased more than third party-reactive sequences, which suggests partial antigen-specific deletion that was not related to withdrawal success. Without allograft tissue specimens, donor-reactive T cells may have migrated into the graft rather than being deleted.

To define alloreactive TCRbeta sequences, the proliferating CFSE-low cells from the MLR were sequenced. In the CFSE-MLRs, pre-transplant recipient cells were stimulated either by donor PBMCs, splenocytes or lymph node cells, or by third-party PBMCs. All 8 studied subjects were randomized to withdrawal of immunosuppression. The Qiagen DNeasy Blood and Tissue Kit was used to isolate genomic DNA. Relative to germline, V is 4 bases shorter and J is 10 bases shorter, with 14 bases between their ends. CDR1 MGHRA and CDR2 YSYEKL were looked up in the germline V gene. The CDR3 numbers 14 residues from cysteine through phenylalanine. Left in the record is the CDR3 DNA by itself, 42 bases read in frame from the first base. Using immunoSEQ, frozen genomic DNA was subjected to high-throughput TCRbeta CDR3 sequencing, a process that included PCR amplification, mapping, bias correction and internal controls. On the study's bioinformatics: Only productive rearrangements were retained, and each unique TCRbeta sequence was defined by its CDR3 nucleotide sequence together with its V and J gene. For a sequence to be called donor-reactive, it needed a frequency of at least 0.01% and at least 5-fold expansion in CFSE-low cells compared with unstimulated pre-transplant cells. Minimum frequency thresholds were set for each subject on the basis of the unstimulated sample with the lowest template count, so that a detection power of at least 90% was ensured. Jensen-Shannon divergence between the top 1000 TCRbeta sequences post-transplant and pre-transplant was used to measure repertoire turnover. Two-sided Fisher's exact tests were used to test for changes in how often donor-reactive sequences were detected. Sourced from immuneACCESS, this table was stored by TCRdb with only in-frame sequences that have V and J called. A share of the clones is absent; for the studies checked, an unresolved V gene accounts for under half, and the remainder has no known explanation. V and J calls and clone size are copied from that table; D and trimming were computed from the DNA. For this sample the table gives hundreds of clones, of which about 51% were detected only once. The ten largest clones capture roughly 40% of the sample.

The receptor comes from a human patient who received a liver transplant. Post transplant, some T cells may arise from the graft donor. The chain joins TRBV4-1 to TRBJ1-6, with no confident D gene call. Source material: CD8+ T cells from cultured PBMCs. The CDR3 reads as follows: CASSRPTGRSPLHF. The base sequence is TGCGCCAGCAGCCGACCGACGGGAAGATCACCCCTCCACTTT.